This TCR beta chain is drawn from a study of prognosis after radiotherapy for stage I lung cancer. Amplification of TCR beta CDR3 from genomic DNA used two-round multiplex PCR. Round one of PCR was performed, and it used primers specific to each TRBV and TRBJ gene. MiXCR, run by TCRdb on the multiplex PCR reads, gives a single entry per CDR3 protein. Of under 55,000 distinct CDR3 sequences listed, about 32% were seen once; the top ten hold 8% to 10%. Germline V gene sequence: CDR1 SNHLY, CDR2 FYNNEI. The CDR3 is 14 residues long. V was clipped by 6 bases and J by 4 bases, with 16 bases between them. This clonotype was detected many times.

This sequence originates from a donor over 45 with non-small cell lung cancer. The sample consisted of PBMCs, taken before or after stereotactic body radiation therapy (not recorded which). The chain carries TRBV2 and TRBJ2-7, with D possibly TRBD2 on 5 matching bases. The CDR3, as DNA: TGTGCCAGCAGGGCCGAAGAGGGCCCATACGAGCAGTACTTC. Translating it yields CASRAEEGPYEQYF.